The sequence of this T cell receptor beta chain was determined in a study of T cells in Graves' hyperthyroidism and ophthalmopathy. The wider study: Specimen type is peripheral blood, collected at initial diagnosis prior to any treatment. General study points: In blood, most of the thyroid clonotypes expanded above 0.001 were also present.

Uncontrolled infection, other autoimmune disease, pregnancy or lactation excluded patients. This clonotype has a count of ten or more. Its antigen is as yet unknown. The J segment lost 3 bases and the V segment lost 8 bases, leaving 6 bases of the junction unmatched. The CDR3 consists of 13 residues. CDR1 is KGHSH and CDR2 is LQKENI in the germline V gene. What was amplified from RNA transcripts were TCR beta CDR3 regions. TCR CDR3 regions were first amplified by RT-PCR with HTBI primers. TCRdb re-analysed the multiplex PCR reads in MiXCR, keeping a single row per CDR3 protein. The table includes 600,000 or so distinct CDR3 sequences, 14% detected once.

The gene calls are TRBV18 and TRBJ1-1; 7 bases fit TRBD1. The receptor was derived from a woman aged 50 to 60 with Graves' ophthalmopathy. The specimen was blood. CDR3 amino acids: CASRQGMDTEAFF. The CDR3 DNA reads TGTGCCAGCCGACAGGGCATGGACACTGAAGCTTTCTTT.